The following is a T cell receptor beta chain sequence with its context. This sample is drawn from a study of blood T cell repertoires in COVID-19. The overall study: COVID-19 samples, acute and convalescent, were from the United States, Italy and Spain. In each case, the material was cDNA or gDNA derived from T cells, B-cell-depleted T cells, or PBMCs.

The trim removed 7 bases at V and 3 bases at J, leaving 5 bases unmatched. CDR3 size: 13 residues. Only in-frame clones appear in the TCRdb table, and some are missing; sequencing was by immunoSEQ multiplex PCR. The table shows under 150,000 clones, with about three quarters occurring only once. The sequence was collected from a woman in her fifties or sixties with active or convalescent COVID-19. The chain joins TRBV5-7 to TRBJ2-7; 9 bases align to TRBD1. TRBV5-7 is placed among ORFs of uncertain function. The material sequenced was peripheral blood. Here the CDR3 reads CASPRGQGYEQYF. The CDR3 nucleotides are TGTGCCAGCCCAAGGGGACAGGGCTACGAGCAGTACTTC.